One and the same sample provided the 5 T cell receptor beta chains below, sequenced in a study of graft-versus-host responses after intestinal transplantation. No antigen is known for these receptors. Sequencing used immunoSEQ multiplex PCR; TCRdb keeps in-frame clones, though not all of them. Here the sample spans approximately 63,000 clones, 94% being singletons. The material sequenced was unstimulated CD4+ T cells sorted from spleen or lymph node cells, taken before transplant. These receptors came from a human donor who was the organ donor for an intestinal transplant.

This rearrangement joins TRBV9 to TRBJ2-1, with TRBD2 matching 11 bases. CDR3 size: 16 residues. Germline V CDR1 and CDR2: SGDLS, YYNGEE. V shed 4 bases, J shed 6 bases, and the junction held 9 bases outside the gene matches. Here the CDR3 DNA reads TGTGCCAGCAGCATCTTTAGCGGGGGGGCGTTCAATGAGCAGTTCTTC. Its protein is CASSIFSGGAFNEQFF.

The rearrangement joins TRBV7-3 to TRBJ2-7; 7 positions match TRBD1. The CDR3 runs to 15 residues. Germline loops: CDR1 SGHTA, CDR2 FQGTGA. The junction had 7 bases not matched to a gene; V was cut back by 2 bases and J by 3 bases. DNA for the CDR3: TGTGCCAGCAGCTTAGCCGGGACAGTGGACTACGAGCAGTACTTC. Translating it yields CASSLAGTVDYEQYF.

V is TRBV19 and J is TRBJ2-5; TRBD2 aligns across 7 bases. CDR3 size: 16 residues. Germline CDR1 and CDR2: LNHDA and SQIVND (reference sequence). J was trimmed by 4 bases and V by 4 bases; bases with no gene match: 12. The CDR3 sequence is CASSTSGARRGETQYF. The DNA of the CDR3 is TGTGCCAGTAGTACGAGCGGGGCCAGAAGAGGAGAGACCCAGTACTTC. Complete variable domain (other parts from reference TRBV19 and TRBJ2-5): DGGITQSPKYLFRKEGQNVTLSCEQNLNHDAMYWYRQDPGQGLRLIYYSQIVNDFQKGDIAEGYSVSREKKESFPLTVTSAQKNPTAFYLCASSTSGARRGETQYFGPGTRLLVL.

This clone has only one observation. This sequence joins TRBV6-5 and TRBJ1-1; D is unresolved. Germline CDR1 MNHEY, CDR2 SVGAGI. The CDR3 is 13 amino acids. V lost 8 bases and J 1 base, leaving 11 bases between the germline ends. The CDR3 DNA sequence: TGTGCCAGCCGGCGCGCGCGGAACACTGAAGCTTTCTTT. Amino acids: CASRRARNTEAFF.

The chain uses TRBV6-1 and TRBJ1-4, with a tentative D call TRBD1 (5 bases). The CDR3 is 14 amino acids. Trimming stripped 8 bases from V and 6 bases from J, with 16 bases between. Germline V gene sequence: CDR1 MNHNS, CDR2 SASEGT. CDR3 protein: CASDPTGWDEKLFF. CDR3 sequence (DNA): TGTGCCAGCGATCCAACAGGCTGGGATGAAAAACTGTTTTTT.